These 32 T cell receptor beta chains were all obtained from the same sample, sequenced in a study of cytomegalovirus exposure and HLA in healthy donors. Both 60 Vbeta primers and 13 Jbeta primers went into the PCR. TCRdb's copy holds only in-frame clones and misses some; the assay was immunoSEQ multiplex PCR. The listing records over 100,000 clones. Input material: PBMCs. The origin of the receptors is a man aged 18 to 30 in good health and CMV-seronegative.

CDR3 sequence reads: CASSFPRGTGELFF. The DNA of the CDR3 is TGTGCCAGCAGCTTTCCCCGGGGGACCGGGGAGCTGTTTTTT. The rearrangement links TRBV7-9 to TRBJ2-2; D may be TRBD2 (6 bases). The CDR3 is 14 residues long. The germline V and J ends were trimmed by 3 bases and 5 bases, with 10 bases remaining between them. CDR1 is SEHNR, CDR2 FQNEAQ, per germline (reference sequence).

This rearrangement joins TRBV9 to TRBJ2-2, with TRBD2 matching 11 bases. The CDR3 runs to 17 residues. CDR1 is SGDLS and CDR2 is YYNGEE in the germline V gene. V was clipped by 4 bases and J by 5 bases; unmatched bases: 10. In nucleotides, the CDR3 is TGTGCCAGCAGCCCAATAGCGGGAGGGCCGAGTACCGGGGAGCTGTTTTTT. Amino acid sequence: CASSPIAGGPSTGELFF.

The rearrangement joins TRBV11-2 to TRBJ1-2; 9 bases map to TRBD1. The CDR3 contains 15 residues. Germline loops: CDR1 SGHAT, CDR2 FQNNGV. The J segment lost 7 bases and the V segment lost 0 bases, leaving 6 bases of the junction unmatched. The CDR3 reads CASSLDQDRGVGYTF. The CDR3 nucleotides read TGTGCCAGCAGCTTAGACCAGGACAGGGGCGTTGGCTACACCTTC.

The V gene is TRBV10-3, the J gene TRBJ1-5; perhaps TRBD1 as D (5 bases). V dropped 10 bases and J dropped 8 bases, with 18 bases sitting between them. There are 13 residues in the CDR3. Looked up from germline, CDR1 is ENHRY and CDR2 is SYGVKD. The CDR3 sequence is CASRHQGREPQHF. The CDR3 DNA sequence: TGTGCCAGCCGGCACCAGGGCCGTGAGCCCCAGCATTTT.

The J gene is TRBJ2-5, the V gene TRBV27; tentative D call: TRBD2 (6 bases). Germline loops: CDR1 MNHEY, CDR2 SMNVEV (reference sequence). Trimming took off 7 bases at V and 7 bases at J, with 16 bases between the two ends. This CDR3 has 13 residues. CDR3 region: CASKVGQGGTQYF. The CDR3 DNA reads TGTGCCAGCAAGGTCGGGCAGGGAGGGACCCAGTACTTC.

The rearrangement uses TRBV5-1 and TRBJ2-7; 8 bases map to TRBD2. Germline CDR1 SGHRS, CDR2 YFSETQ. V gave up 4 bases and J gave up 5 bases; unmatched junction bases: 5. The CDR3 loop spans 13 amino acids. CDR3 residues: CASSPGRGDEQYF. The CDR3 DNA follows: TGCGCCAGCAGCCCCGGGAGGGGCGACGAGCAGTACTTC.

V is TRBV6-6 and J is TRBJ2-7; weak D call: TRBD1 (6 bases). The CDR3 totals 14 residues. Germline V gene sequence: CDR1 MNHNY, CDR2 SVGAGI (reference sequence). Written as DNA, the CDR3 is TGTGCTGGATTTGGACAGCCTTATTCCTACGAGCAGTACTTC. Amino acids: CAGFGQPYSYEQYF.

The CDR3 DNA reads TGTGCCAGCAGTGATTGGGCAGCCCTGGGGACCCAGTACTTC. It codes for CASSDWAALGTQYF. The J gene is TRBJ2-5, the V gene TRBV25-1; D unclear. The CDR3 extends over 14 amino acids. From germline, CDR1 is MGHDK and CDR2 SYGVNS. Trimming took 3 bases from V and 7 from J, leaving 15 bases between them.

This chain uses TRBV7-9 with TRBJ1-1; tentative D call: TRBD1 (5 bases). The CDR3 covers 12 residues. The V end lost 11 bases, the J end lost 1 base, and 11 bases lay between the germline ends. Per germline, CDR1 SEHNR and CDR2 FQNEAQ (reference sequence). The CDR3 region is CACNTGNTEAFF. The DNA of the CDR3 is TGTGCCTGCAATACAGGGAACACTGAAGCTTTCTTT.

This chain connects TRBV28 to TRBJ2-7; D gene unclear. Germline values: CDR1 MDHEN, CDR2 SYDVKM. The CDR3 has 12 residues. The V end was cut by 8 bases, the J end by 1 base, with 9 bases between. The CDR3 region has the DNA TGTGCCAGCTCACGGGTATCCTACGAGCAGTACTTC. Translation: CASSRVSYEQYF.

V and J are TRBV7-2 and TRBJ2-3; the match to TRBD2 covers 13 bases. The CDR3 is 16 amino acids. Germline CDR1 and CDR2: SGHTA and FQGNSA. V trimming: 6 bases; J trimming: 8 bases; junction bases outside the gene matches: 11. CDR3 in amino acids: CASRSSTSGGSATQYF. The CDR3 DNA is TGTGCCAGCAGATCCTCGACTAGCGGGGGGTCTGCTACGCAGTATTTT.

The chain carries TRBV28 and TRBJ1-4; the D gene is possibly TRBD1 (6 bases). The CDR3 contains 17 residues. The V gene's germline CDR1 is MDHEN and CDR2 SYDVKM. Trimming took 4 bases from V and 4 from J, leaving 19 bases between them. CDR3 nucleotide sequence: TGTGCCAGCAGTTCCTGGACAGTCTTCAAGGGTAATGAAAAACTGTTTTTT. This codes for CASSSWTVFKGNEKLFF.

This chain uses TRBV19 with TRBJ1-2, with TRBD1 matching 8 bases. Germline V gives CDR1 LNHDA, CDR2 SQIVND (reference sequence). V lost 5 bases and J lost 4; bases outside the gene matches: 6. The CDR3 extends over 14 amino acids. CDR3 DNA sequence: TGTGCCAGTAGTGTCGTAGACAGGGGCTATGGCTACACCTTC. Its protein is CASSVVDRGYGYTF.

V gene TRBV9 combines with J gene TRBJ1-2, with TRBD1 identical over 11 bases. The CDR3 is 21 residues long. The V and J ends lost 3 bases and 2 bases, in that order; junction bases with no gene match: 21. Germline-derived CDR1 and CDR2 are SGDLS and YYNGEE. The CDR3: CASSAPGQGVNPKHLNYGYTF. The CDR3 DNA reads TGTGCCAGCAGCGCACCGGGACAGGGGGTAAATCCCAAACACCTGAACTATGGCTACACCTTC. The whole variable domain, remainder taken from reference TRBV9 and TRBJ1-2, is DSGVTQTPKHLITATGQRVTLRCSPRSGDLSVYWYQQSLDQGLQFLIQYYNGEERAKGNILERFSAQQFPDLHSELNLSSLELGDSALYFCASSAPGQGVNPKHLNYGYTFGSGTRLTVV.

V and J are TRBV5-5 and TRBJ2-2; perhaps TRBD1 as D (6 bases). Trimming removed 5 bases from V and 4 bases from J, with 12 bases in between. The CDR3 sequence is 14 residues long. Germline-derived CDR1 and CDR2 are SGHKS and YYEKEE (reference sequence). DNA of the CDR3: TGTGCCAGCAGTGGACAGTTATCCACCGGGGAGCTGTTTTTT. It codes for CASSGQLSTGELFF.

The V and J genes are TRBV11-2 and TRBJ2-7; tentatively, D is TRBD1 (6 bases). The ends were cut back, 2 bases at V and 6 bases at J, with 17 bases in the middle. Germline CDR1 SGHAT, CDR2 FQNNGV. The CDR3 contains 15 residues. For the CDR3, the DNA is TGTGCCAGCAGCTTAAGAAGTCAGGGGAATTTCGAGCAGTACTTC. It codes for CASSLRSQGNFEQYF.

The V gene is TRBV27, the J gene TRBJ2-7; TRBD1 matches at 9 bases. After removal of 2 bases from V and 4 bases from J, the junction contained 9 bases not matched to a gene. Germline lookup yields CDR1 MNHEY and CDR2 SMNVEV (reference sequence). The CDR3 is 16 amino acids. CDR3 amino acids: CASSLRRDRVVYEQYF. CDR3 nucleotide sequence: TGTGCCAGCAGTTTACGCCGGGACAGGGTGGTATACGAGCAGTACTTC.

The CDR3 loop reads CASSVAGRGGTDTQYF. CDR3 bases: TGTGCCAGCAGCGTAGCTGGGCGGGGGGGAACAGATACGCAGTATTTT. The chain recombines TRBV9 with TRBJ2-3; 9 positions agree with TRBD2. Germline CDR1 reads SGDLS; CDR2 reads YYNGEE. This CDR3 has 16 residues. V was pared by 0 bases and J by 3 bases, with 5 bases of the junction left unmatched.

This chain uses TRBV5-1 with TRBJ2-3, with D tentatively TRBD1 (5 bases). V was clipped by 6 bases and J by 4 bases, with 12 bases between them. The CDR3 length is 13 residues. Germline V gene data show CDR1 as SGHRS and CDR2 as YFSETQ. The CDR3 DNA follows: TGCGCCAGCAATGATAGGGGCCCAGATACGCAGTATTTT. Amino acid sequence: CASNDRGPDTQYF.

This rearrangement joins TRBV4-1 to TRBJ2-6; D not resolved. Trimming left V 1 base short and J 1 base short, with 8 bases between. The length of the CDR3 is 16 residues. Germline V gene data show CDR1 as MGHRA and CDR2 as YSYEKL. The CDR3 spells CASSQGPGSGANVLTF. DNA of the CDR3: TGCGCCAGCAGCCAAGGACCGGGTTCTGGGGCCAACGTCCTGACTTTC.

The chain uses TRBV5-1 and TRBJ1-1; no reliable D call. Germline CDR1 is SGHRS and CDR2 is YFSETQ. V lost 7 bases, J lost 5 bases, and 24 bases lay in between. The CDR3 is made up of 16 amino acids. The CDR3 region has the DNA TGCGCCAGCGGTCAAACCGGTACGGGATGGAAGACTGAAGCTTTCTTT. Protein sequence: CASGQTGTGWKTEAFF.

The rearrangement joins TRBV4-1 to TRBJ2-7; no firm D call. The CDR3 sequence is 14 residues long. The V gene lost 0 bases and the J gene lost 2 bases, with 8 bases spanning the gap. Germline V lookup: CDR1 MGHRA, CDR2 YSYEKL. As DNA, the CDR3 is TGCGCCAGCAGCCAAGAAAATCTAGCCTACGAGCAGTACTTC. Amino acids: CASSQENLAYEQYF.

V usage is TRBV7-9 and J usage is TRBJ1-2; D call uncertain. Germline V gene lookup returns CDR1 SEHNR and CDR2 FQNEAQ (reference sequence). CDR3 size: 13 residues. Between the trimmed V and J ends, which lost 1 base and 6 bases, there was a span of 9 bases. In DNA, the CDR3 is TGTGCCAGCAGCTTAGTACCAGCGAATGGCTACACCTTC. It codes for CASSLVPANGYTF.

This chain connects TRBV5-1 to TRBJ2-5, with D unresolved. Germline CDR1 SGHRS, CDR2 YFSETQ. V gave up 0 bases and J gave up 1 base, with 7 bases separating them. There are 14 residues in the CDR3. The CDR3 coding sequence is TGCGCCAGCAGCTTGGGTGTAGTCCAAGAGACCCAGTACTTC. Protein: CASSLGVVQETQYF.

The chain employs TRBV9 and TRBJ2-2; weak D call: TRBD2 (6 bases). The CDR3 sequence is 15 residues long. In germline, CDR1 is SGDLS, CDR2 YYNGEE. The V and J ends lost 0 bases and 2 bases respectively, with 8 bases between them. CDR3 DNA: TGTGCCAGCAGCGTAGGCGGGAAAAACACCGGGGAGCTGTTTTTT. It encodes CASSVGGKNTGELFF.

The rearrangement links TRBV2 to TRBJ2-7; D is perhaps TRBD2 (5 bases). This CDR3 has 13 amino acids. Germline loops: CDR1 SNHLY, CDR2 FYNNEI. V lost 0 bases and J lost 6, with 9 bases in between. The CDR3: CASSEASRGEQYF. Written as DNA, the CDR3 is TGTGCCAGCAGTGAAGCCTCCCGGGGCGAGCAGTACTTC.

V is TRBV18 and J is TRBJ2-1; D uncertain. This CDR3 region has 11 residues. Germline V CDR1 and CDR2: KGHSH, LQKENI. Trimming removed 3 bases at V and 12 bases at J, with 9 bases between. CDR3: CASSPSEVQFF. In DNA form, the CDR3 reads TGTGCCAGCTCACCCAGCGAAGTGCAGTTCTTC.

The V and J genes are TRBV28 and TRBJ1-1, with TRBD1 as a possible D gene (6 bases). Germline V lookup: CDR1 MDHEN, CDR2 SYDVKM. V shed 2 bases and J shed 0 bases, with 10 bases lying between them. The CDR3 is 15 residues long. As DNA, the CDR3 is TGTGCCAGCAGTTTAATACAGGGTATGAACACTGAAGCTTTCTTT. Translation: CASSLIQGMNTEAFF.

This chain's CDR3 is CASTVANTGELFF. DNA for the CDR3: TGTGCCAGCACGGTAGCGAACACCGGGGAGCTGTTTTTT. The V call is TRBV9, the J call TRBJ2-2; D is uncertain. The CDR3 sequence is 13 residues long. Germline-derived CDR1 and CDR2 are SGDLS and YYNGEE. V lost 6 bases to trimming and J lost 0 bases, with 6 bases between them.

The chain carries TRBV6-4 and TRBJ1-6, with 9 bases lining up with TRBD1. The CDR3 has 14 amino acids. Germline V CDR1 and CDR2: MRHNA, SNTAGT. Germline trimming cut 0 bases from V and 13 bases from J; bases unmatched to any gene: 4. CDR3 DNA sequence: TGTGCCAGCAGTGACTCCGGGACAGGGACGCCCCTCCACTTT. It codes for CASSDSGTGTPLHF.

The rearrangement links TRBV7-8 to TRBJ1-1; D is unclear. Germline values: CDR1 SGHVS, CDR2 FQNEAQ. CDR3 length: 14 residues. The ends were cut back, 5 bases at V and 1 base at J, with 11 bases in the middle. The CDR3 spells CASSKPSGNTEAFF. CDR3 coding DNA: TGTGCCAGCAGCAAACCGTCCGGGAACACTGAAGCTTTCTTT.

This chain links TRBV7-2 with TRBJ1-5; D might be TRBD1 (6 bases). The CDR3 has 15 residues. V lost 5 bases, J lost 0 bases, and 11 bases lay in between. In germline, CDR1 is SGHTA, CDR2 FQGNSA. The CDR3 region has the DNA TGTGCCAGCAGCCGGACAGCTTATAGCAATCAGCCCCAGCATTTT. Translating it yields CASSRTAYSNQPQHF.